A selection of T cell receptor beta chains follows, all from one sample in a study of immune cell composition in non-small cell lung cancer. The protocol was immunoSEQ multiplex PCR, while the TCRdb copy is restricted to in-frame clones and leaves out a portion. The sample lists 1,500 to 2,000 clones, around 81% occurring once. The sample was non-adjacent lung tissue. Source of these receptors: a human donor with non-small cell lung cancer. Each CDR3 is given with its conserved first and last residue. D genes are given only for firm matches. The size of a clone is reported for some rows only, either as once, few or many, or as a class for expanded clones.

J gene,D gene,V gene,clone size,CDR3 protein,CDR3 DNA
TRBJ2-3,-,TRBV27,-,CASSLFAGSTDTQYF,TGTGCCAGCAGTTTATTCGCGGGAAGCACAGATACGCAGTATTTT
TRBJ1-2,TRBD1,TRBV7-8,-,CASSLVVRQGAGYGYTF,TGTGCCAGCAGCTTAGTAGTAAGACAGGGGGCCGGCTATGGCTACACCTTC
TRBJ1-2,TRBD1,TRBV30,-,CAWSRTGYDYGYTF,TGTGCCTGGAGCAGGACAGGGTATGACTATGGCTACACCTTC
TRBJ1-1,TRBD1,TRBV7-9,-,CASSLQGASTEAFF,TGTGCCAGCAGCCTCCAGGGGGCGAGCACTGAAGCTTTCTTT
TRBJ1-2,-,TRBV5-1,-,CASSLGQVGNYGYTF,TGCGCCAGCAGCTTGGGACAGGTCGGAAACTATGGCTACACCTTC
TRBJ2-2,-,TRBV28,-,CASIEGAVAGELFF,TGTGCCAGCATTGAGGGAGCAGTGGCCGGGGAGCTGTTTTTT
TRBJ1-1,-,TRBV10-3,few,CAISESGAAFF,TGTGCCATCAGTGAATCGGGTGCAGCTTTCTTT
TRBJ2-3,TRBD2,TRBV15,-,CATSRPTVLAGSDTQYF,TGTGCCACCAGCAGACCTACCGTACTAGCGGGATCAGATACGCAGTATTTT
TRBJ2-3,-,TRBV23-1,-,CASSQLGWAARRETDTQYF,TGCGCCAGCAGTCAGTTGGGCTGGGCCGCGCGCCGCGAAACAGATACGCAGTATTTT
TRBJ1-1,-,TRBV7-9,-,CASSLWQNTEAFF,TGTGCCAGCAGCCTCTGGCAGAACACTGAAGCTTTCTTT
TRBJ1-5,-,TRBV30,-,CAWRRGDLGTNHNQPQHF,TGTGCCTGGAGGAGGGGGGACCTAGGGACTAACCACAATCAGCCCCAGCATTTT
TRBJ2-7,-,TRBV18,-,CASSLANYEQYF,TGTGCCAGCTCACTAGCAAATTACGAGCAGTACTTC
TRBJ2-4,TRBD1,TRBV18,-,CASRDGTGRNIQYF,TGTGCCAGCCGGGACGGGACAGGACGAAACATTCAGTACTTC
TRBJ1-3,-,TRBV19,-,CASKFTRSGNTIYF,TGTGCCAGTAAATTTACACGCTCTGGAAACACCATATATTTT
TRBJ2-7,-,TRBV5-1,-,CASSLGSSSYEQYF,TGCGCCAGCAGCTTGGGGAGTAGCTCCTACGAGCAGTACTTC
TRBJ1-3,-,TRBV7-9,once,CASSPWGESGNTIYF,TGTGCCAGCAGCCCGTGGGGGGAATCTGGAAACACCATATATTTT
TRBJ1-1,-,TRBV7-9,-,CASSLVGGWGQGTETFF,-
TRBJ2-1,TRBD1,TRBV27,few,CASSRDSRDEQFF,TGTGCCAGCAGTCGGGACAGTAGGGATGAGCAGTTCTTC
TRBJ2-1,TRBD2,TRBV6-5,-,CASSTSGYNEQFF,TGTGCCTCCTCGACTAGCGGGTACAATGAGCAGTTCTTC
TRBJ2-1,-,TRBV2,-,CASSGKAAYNEQFF,TGTGCCAGCAGTGGAAAAGCGGCCTACAATGAGCAGTTCTTC
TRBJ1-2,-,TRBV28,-,CASSLAGYGYTF,TGTGCCAGCAGTTTAGCGGGTTATGGCTACACCTTC
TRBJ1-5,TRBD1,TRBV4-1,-,CASSQLQGNSNQPQHF,TGCGCCAGCAGCCAATTACAGGGGAATAGCAATCAGCCCCAGCATTTT
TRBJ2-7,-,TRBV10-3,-,CAISELGGAYEQYF,TGTGCCATCAGTGAGCTAGGAGGGGCCTACGAGCAGTACTTC
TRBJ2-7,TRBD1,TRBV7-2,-,CASSFDRANEQYF,TGTGCCAGCAGCTTTGACAGGGCTAACGAGCAGTACTTC
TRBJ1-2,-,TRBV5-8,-,CASSFAVMAGLTGYTF,TGTGCCAGCAGTTTTGCGGTAATGGCAGGGCTGACTGGCTACACCTTC
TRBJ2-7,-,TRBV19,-,CASMGRGYEQYF,TGTGCCAGTATGGGTAGAGGATACGAGCAGTACTTC
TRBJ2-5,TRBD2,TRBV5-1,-,CASSFMWGLAGVGETQYF,TGCGCCAGCAGCTTTATGTGGGGACTAGCGGGAGTTGGGGAGACCCAGTACTTC
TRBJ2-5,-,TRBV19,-,CASRKFPRAIQETQYF,TGTGCCAGTAGAAAATTTCCGAGGGCTATCCAAGAGACCCAGTACTTC
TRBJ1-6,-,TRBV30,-,CAWTLDSNNSPLHF,TGTGCCTGGACTTTGGACAGCAATAATTCACCCCTCCACTTT
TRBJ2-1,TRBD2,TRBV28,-,CASSAPGTTSFNEQFF,TGTGCCAGCAGTGCTCCCGGGACTACAAGTTTCAATGAGCAGTTCTTC
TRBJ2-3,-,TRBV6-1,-,CASGVGGPTDTQYF,TGTGCCAGCGGAGTGGGGGGGCCCACAGATACGCAGTATTTT
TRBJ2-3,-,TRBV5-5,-,CASSLYRLADLTDTQYF,TGTGCCAGCAGCTTGTACCGGCTAGCTGACCTCACAGATACGCAGTATTTT
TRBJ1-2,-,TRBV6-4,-,CASSLGGNYGYTF,TGTGCCAGCAGCCTAGGGGGTAACTATGGCTACACCTTC
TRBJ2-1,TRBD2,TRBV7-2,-,CASSLTSGRHNEQFF,TGTGCCAGCAGCTTAACTAGCGGGAGGCACAATGAGCAGTTCTTC
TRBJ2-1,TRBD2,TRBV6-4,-,CASSRAGVNEQFF,TGTGCCAGCAGTAGAGCGGGGGTCAATGAGCAGTTCTTC
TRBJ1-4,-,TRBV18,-,CASSPSVTNEKLFF,TGTGCCAGCTCACCATCAGTGACTAATGAAAAACTGTTTTTT
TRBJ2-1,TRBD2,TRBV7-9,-,CASRILAGGPENEQFF,TGTGCCAGCAGGATACTAGCGGGAGGGCCGGAGAATGAGCAGTTCTTC
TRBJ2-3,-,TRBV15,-,CATSREGSASWDTQYF,TGTGCCACCAGCAGAGAGGGTTCGGCTAGCTGGGATACGCAGTATTTT
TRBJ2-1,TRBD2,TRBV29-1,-,CSVEDGGSGSGEQFF,TGCAGCGTTGAAGATGGAGGTAGCGGGAGCGGTGAGCAGTTCTTC
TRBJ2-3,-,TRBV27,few,CASSLYWTAADTQYF,TGTGCCAGCAGTTTATATTGGACAGCAGCAGATACGCAGTATTTT
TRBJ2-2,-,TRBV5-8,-,CASSFGGIWSGELFF,TGTGCCAGCAGCTTCGGAGGAATTTGGTCCGGGGAGCTGTTTTTT
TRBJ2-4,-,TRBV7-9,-,CASSHKQGSKNIQYF,TGTGCCAGCAGCCACAAGCAGGGATCCAAAAACATTCAGTACTTC
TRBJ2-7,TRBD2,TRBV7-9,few,CASSFFETSDIQQYF,TGTGCCAGCAGCTTCTTCGAGACTAGCGACATACAGCAGTACTTC